The 20 T cell receptor beta chains given below trace back to one sample, sequenced in a study of cytomegalovirus exposure and HLA in healthy donors (TCRdb year 2017). Library preparation was by the immunoSEQ multiplex PCR assay. For the multiplex PCR, a mixture combining 60 forward primers for TCR Vbeta segments and 13 reverse primers for TCR Jbeta segments was used. TCRdb took this table from immuneACCESS and kept in-frame rearrangements with V and J called. Such tables lack part of the clones; where checked against another copy, unresolved V genes explain under half of the gap, and the rest is unexplained. Within this sample are some 77,000 clones, with 80% of them counted one time only. 32% of the sample goes to the ten largest clones. The sequencing sample was made of PBMCs. The receptors here all came from a man between 45 and 60 years old in good health and CMV-seropositive.

The chain recombines TRBV4-2 with TRBJ2-1, with 8 positions matching TRBD2. Losses at the gene ends were 0 bases for V and 2 bases for J; bases not matched to a gene: 6. The CDR3 has 17 residues. Germline V gene data show CDR1 as LGHNA and CDR2 as YNFKEQ. CDR3 region: CASSQDGGGGPYNEQFF. CDR3 bases: TGTGCCAGCAGCCAAGATGGGGGCGGGGGGCCCTACAATGAGCAGTTCTTC.

J is TRBJ1-1 and V is TRBV19; TRBD1 agrees at 9 bases. The V gene's germline CDR1 is LNHDA and CDR2 SQIVND (reference sequence). J lost 5 bases, V lost 7 bases, and 14 bases had no gene match. The CDR3 is 16 amino acids. This CDR3 is CASISRGRGQGTEAFF. The CDR3 DNA sequence: TGTGCCAGTATTTCTAGGGGTCGGGGACAGGGTACTGAAGCTTTCTTT.

The V and J genes are TRBV5-4 and TRBJ2-7, with 9 bases aligning to TRBD1. CDR1 and CDR2 (germline): SGHNT, YYREEE (reference sequence). V shed 4 bases, J shed 12 bases, and the junction held 8 bases outside the gene matches. The CDR3 is made up of 12 amino acids. CDR3 residues: CASSLRDRELYF. CDR3 bases: TGTGCCAGCAGCCTCCGGGACAGGGAGTTGTACTTC.

This clone came up once. The gene calls are TRBV7-8 and TRBJ1-2; no reliable D call. Germline CDR1 is SGHVS and CDR2 is FQNEAQ. CDR3 size: 15 residues. V was shortened by 4 bases and J by 3 bases, with 15 bases between the two germline ends. CDR3 protein: CASSSRLTDDYGYTF. The CDR3 DNA reads as TGTGCCAGCAGCTCCCGTTTAACAGACGACTATGGCTACACCTTC. The variable domain in full, with the rest retrieved from reference TRBV7-8 and TRBJ1-2, is GAGVSQSPRYKVAKRGQDVALRCDPISGHVSLFWYQQALGQGPEFLTYFQNEAQLDKSGLPSDRFFAERPEGSVSTLKIQRTQQEDSAVYLCASSSRLTDDYGYTFGSGTRLTVV.

The rearrangement joins TRBV30 to TRBJ1-1; D is uncertain. This CDR3 is built from 13 residues. V lost 5 bases to trimming and J lost 7 bases, with 17 bases between them. Germline CDR1 and CDR2: GTSNPN and SVGIG (reference sequence). CDR3 loop: CAWQPLPGGEAFF. For the CDR3, the DNA is TGTGCCTGGCAACCCTTACCAGGAGGTGAAGCTTTCTTT. The variable domain in full, completed from reference TRBV30 and TRBJ1-1, reads SQTIHQWPATLVQPVGSPLSLECTVEGTSNPNLYWYRQAAGRGLQLLFYSVGIGQISSEVPQNLSASRPQDRQFILSSKKLLLSDSGFYLCAWQPLPGGEAFFGQGTRLTVV.

The chain joins TRBV18 to TRBJ1-1; D is undetermined. Germline CDR1 is KGHSH and CDR2 is LQKENI. The CDR3 runs to 15 residues. V shed 3 bases and J shed 0 bases, with 11 bases lying between them. The CDR3 spells CASSPGLELNTEAFF. DNA for the CDR3: TGTGCCAGCTCACCCGGACTCGAACTGAACACTGAAGCTTTCTTT.

V gene TRBV5-5 combines with J gene TRBJ2-3; 9 nucleotides align to TRBD2. Per germline, CDR1 SGHKS and CDR2 YYEKEE (reference sequence). The CDR3 has 16 amino acids. The V gene end was trimmed by 4 bases and the J gene end by 5 bases; junction bases not matched to a gene: 11. The CDR3 is CASSPAKGGGVDTQYF. The CDR3 bases are TGTGCCAGCAGCCCCGCAAAAGGCGGGGGGGTAGATACGCAGTATTTT.

In this sample, this clone turned up once. The chain links TRBV9 to TRBJ2-7; D is perhaps TRBD2 (5 bases). Trimming shortened V by 0 bases and J by 3 bases, and 7 bases separated the two germline ends. This CDR3 contains 13 residues. The germline CDR1 and CDR2 sequences are SGDLS and YYNGEE. The CDR3 region is CASSVELGYEQYF. CDR3 nucleotide sequence: TGTGCCAGCAGCGTAGAACTAGGCTACGAGCAGTACTTC.

The rearrangement joins TRBV7-2 to TRBJ2-2; TRBD1 aligns across 7 bases. Germline V lookup: CDR1 SGHTA, CDR2 FQGNSA. V lost 3 bases, J lost 2 bases, and 6 bases stayed unmatched. The CDR3 covers 16 residues. CDR3 nucleotide sequence: TGTGCCAGCAGCTTCTATGGGACAGCCAACACCGGGGAGCTGTTTTTT. It codes for CASSFYGTANTGELFF.

The rearrangement joins TRBV9 to TRBJ2-7, with 13 bases identical to TRBD2. The length of the CDR3 is 14 residues. V was pared by 4 bases and J by 8 bases, with 6 bases of the junction left unmatched. The germline V gene encodes CDR1 SGDLS and CDR2 YYNGEE. As DNA, the CDR3 is TGTGCCAGCAGCACTGGGACTAGCGGGACGCAGCAGTACTTC. It codes for CASSTGTSGTQQYF.

V gene TRBV5-1 combines with J gene TRBJ2-5; 7 nucleotides match TRBD1. V lost 5 bases to trimming and J lost 3 bases; unmatched junction nucleotides: 7. There are 14 residues in the CDR3. Germline-derived CDR1 and CDR2 are SGHRS and YFSETQ. CDR3 nucleotides: TGCGCCAGCAGTTTCGGACAGGCAGAAGAGACCCAGTACTTC. Translated, it gives CASSFGQAEETQYF.

The chain is built from TRBV7-8 and TRBJ2-2; 7 nucleotides match TRBD1. Per the germline V gene, CDR1 is SGHVS and CDR2 is FQNEAQ. The CDR3 is made up of 16 amino acids. J was trimmed by 0 bases and V by 4 bases; bases with no gene match: 5. This CDR3 is CASSSRTGTNTGELFF. CDR3 nucleotides: TGTGCCAGCAGCTCCAGGACAGGCACGAACACCGGGGAGCTGTTTTTT.

V and J are TRBV6-1 and TRBJ2-7; TRBD1 matches 7 bases. This CDR3 has 14 amino acids. V dropped 7 bases and J dropped 1; count of bases not matched to a gene: 7. Germline V gives CDR1 MNHNS, CDR2 SASEGT. CDR3 sequence: CASTRRDSSYEQYF. As DNA, the CDR3 is TGTGCCAGCACCAGAAGGGACAGTTCCTACGAGCAGTACTTC.

The chain joins TRBV5-4 to TRBJ2-1; weak D call: TRBD2 (6 bases). This CDR3 has 13 amino acids. Germline V gene lookup returns CDR1 SGHNT and CDR2 YYREEE (reference sequence). The V end lost 0 bases, the J end lost 15 bases, and 16 bases lay between the germline ends. CDR3 sequence: CASSLAGLDELFF. CDR3 coding DNA: TGTGCCAGCAGCTTGGCGGGACTCGATGAGTTGTTCTTC.

This chain joins TRBV27 and TRBJ1-5; D possibly corresponds to TRBD1 (6 bases). The CDR3 runs to 14 residues. V was trimmed by 8 bases and J by 9 bases, leaving 20 bases between them. Germline V lookup: CDR1 MNHEY, CDR2 SMNVEV (reference sequence). CDR3 residues: CASGQRHRVLPQHF. Here the CDR3 DNA reads TGTGCCAGCGGTCAGAGACACAGGGTTTTGCCCCAGCATTTT.

The rearrangement links TRBV7-2 to TRBJ2-5; 12 bases are a match to TRBD2. After removal of 1 base from V and 4 bases from J, the junction contained 7 bases not matched to a gene. The CDR3 is 17 amino acids. The germline gives CDR1 SGHTA, CDR2 FQGNSA. The CDR3 bases are TGTGCCAGCAGCTTAGGAACTAGCGGGGGGTACGGAGAGACCCAGTACTTC. Translating it yields CASSLGTSGGYGETQYF.

The V and J genes are TRBV14 and TRBJ1-1; TRBD1 is a possible D gene (6 bases). The V end was cut by 0 bases, the J end by 4 bases, with 12 bases between. The CDR3 length is 15 residues. CDR1 SGHDN and CDR2 FVKESK come from the germline V gene. The CDR3 nucleotides are TGTGCCAGCAGCCAAGAGCTCGGGGGGCTCACTGAAGCTTTCTTT. Amino acids: CASSQELGGLTEAFF.

This chain uses TRBV7-9 with TRBJ2-3, with 7 positions matching TRBD2. The CDR3 runs 16 residues. Looked up from germline, CDR1 is SEHNR and CDR2 is FQNEAQ (reference sequence). Trimming took 2 bases from V and 5 from J; bases not matched to a gene: 10. The CDR3 DNA reads as TGTGCCAGCAGCTTATTAGATTCTAGCGGAGAAGATACGCAGTATTTT. It codes for CASSLLDSSGEDTQYF.

V and J are TRBV10-3 and TRBJ1-1; no reliable D call. The ends were cut back, 4 bases at V and 11 bases at J, with 11 bases in the middle. The CDR3 runs 11 residues. Germline V gives CDR1 ENHRY, CDR2 SYGVKD. The CDR3 sequence is CAISGGVKAFF. As DNA, the CDR3 is TGTGCCATCAGTGGCGGGGTGAAGGCTTTCTTT.

This clone was counted a single time. At one end the junction does not follow the germline gene, possibly because of a read error. The chain joins TRBV7-7 to TRBJ1-1; D uncertain. CDR3 length equals 12 residues. The germline CDR1 and CDR2 sequences are SSHAT and FNYEAQ (reference sequence). Written as DNA, the CDR3 is TGTGCTAGCAGCTTGGTAGCCACTGAAGCTTTCTTT. The encoded protein is CASSLVATEAFF.